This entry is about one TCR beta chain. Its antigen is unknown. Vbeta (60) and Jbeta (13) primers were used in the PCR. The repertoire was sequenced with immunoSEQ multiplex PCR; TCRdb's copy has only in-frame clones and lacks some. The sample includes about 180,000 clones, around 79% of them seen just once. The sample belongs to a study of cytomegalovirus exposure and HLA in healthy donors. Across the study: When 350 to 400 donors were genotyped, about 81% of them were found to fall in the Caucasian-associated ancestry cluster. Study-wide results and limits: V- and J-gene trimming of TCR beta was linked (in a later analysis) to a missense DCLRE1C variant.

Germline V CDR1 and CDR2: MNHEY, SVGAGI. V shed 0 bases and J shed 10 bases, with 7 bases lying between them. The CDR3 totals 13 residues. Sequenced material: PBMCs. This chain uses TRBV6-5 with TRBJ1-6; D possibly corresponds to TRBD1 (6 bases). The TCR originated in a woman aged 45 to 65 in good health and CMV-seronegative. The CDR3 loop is CASSYSDSSPLHF. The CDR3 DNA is TGTGCCAGCAGTTACTCGGACAGCTCACCCCTCCACTTT.